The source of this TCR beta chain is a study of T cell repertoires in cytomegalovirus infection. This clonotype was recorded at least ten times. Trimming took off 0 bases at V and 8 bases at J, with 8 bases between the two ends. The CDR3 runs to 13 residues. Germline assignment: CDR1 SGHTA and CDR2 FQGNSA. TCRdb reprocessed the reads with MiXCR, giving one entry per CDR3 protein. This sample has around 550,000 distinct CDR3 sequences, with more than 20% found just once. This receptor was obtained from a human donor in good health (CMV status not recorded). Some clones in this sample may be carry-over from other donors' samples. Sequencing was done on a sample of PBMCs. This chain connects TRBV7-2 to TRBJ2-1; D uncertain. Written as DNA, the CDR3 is TGTGCCAGCAGCTTAGCTAGAGACGATGAGCAGTTCTTC. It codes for CASSLARDDEQFF.